Shown below are 17 T cell receptor beta chains from a single sample sequenced in a study of blood T cell repertoires in COVID-19. Only in-frame clones appear in the TCRdb table, and some are missing; sequencing was by immunoSEQ multiplex PCR. The sample comprises some 46,000 clones, 75% to 90% of which are singletons, and under 40% rests with the top ten. The sequenced material came from peripheral blood. The receptor source for this set is a woman of 80 years or more with COVID-19, enrolled during active disease.

This clone came up a few times. The chain uses TRBV5-1 and TRBJ2-7, with D tentatively TRBD2 (5 bases). Germline V gene lookup returns CDR1 SGHRS and CDR2 YFSETQ. V was clipped by 0 bases and J by 5 bases, with 9 bases between them. The CDR3 contains 13 residues. The CDR3 DNA sequence: TGCGCCAGCAGCTTGGCGGGGTCGCACGAGCAGTACTTC. This sequence encodes CASSLAGSHEQYF.

This chain joins TRBV9 and TRBJ2-7; tentative D call: TRBD1 (5 bases). The CDR3 loop spans 14 amino acids. The V end was cut by 0 bases, the J end by 4 bases, with 11 bases between. CDR1 is SGDLS, CDR2 YYNGEE, per germline. The CDR3 sequence is CASSVEGRGYEQYF. The CDR3 DNA follows: TGTGCCAGCAGCGTAGAGGGTAGGGGATACGAGCAGTACTTC.

Here the CDR3 DNA reads TGTGCCAGCAGTAACAGGATCGGCGAGCAGTACTTC. Protein product: CASSNRIGEQYF. The chain joins TRBV2 to TRBJ2-7; TRBD1 is a possible D gene (5 bases). The germline CDR1 and CDR2 sequences are SNHLY and FYNNEI. This CDR3 comprises 12 residues. V shed 5 bases and J shed 6 bases, with 11 bases lying between them. The entire variable domain, with the rest obtained from reference TRBV2 and TRBJ2-7, is as follows: EPEVTQTPSHQVTQMGQEVILRCVPISNHLYFYWYRQILGQKVEFLVSFYNNEISEKSEIFDDQFSVERPDGSNFTLKIRSTKLEDSAMYFCASSNRIGEQYFGPGTRLTVT.

The V and J genes are TRBV6-2 or TRBV6-3 and TRBJ2-3, with D possibly matching TRBD2 (6 bases). V was clipped by 2 bases and J by 8 bases, with 14 bases between them. Germline V lookup: CDR1 MNHEY, CDR2 SVGEGT. This CDR3 contains 14 residues. This chain's CDR3 is CASSYPRDAVTQYF. CDR3 DNA sequence: TGTGCCAGCAGTTACCCGCGGGACGCGGTTACGCAGTATTTT.

Only a few counts were recorded for this clone. The chain has TRBV7-9 and TRBJ1-4, with D tentatively TRBD1 (5 bases). Per the germline V gene, CDR1 is SEHNR and CDR2 is FQNEAQ (reference sequence). The CDR3 totals 13 residues. V was pared by 5 bases and J by 10 bases, with 14 bases between. The CDR3 DNA reads TGTGCCAGCAGCCCCCCAGGGTTTGCAAAACTGTTTTTT. Amino acids: CASSPPGFAKLFF.

This rearrangement joins TRBV4-2 to TRBJ2-2; D is possibly TRBD1 (6 bases). Germline CDR1 reads LGHNA; CDR2 reads YNFKEQ. V was pared by 0 bases and J by 4 bases, with 12 bases between. The CDR3 consists of 16 residues. The CDR3 loop reads CASSQETGLSTGELFF. The CDR3 DNA reads TGTGCCAGCAGCCAAGAGACAGGACTCTCCACCGGGGAGCTGTTTTTT.

This clone showed up just a few times. This chain uses TRBV19 with TRBJ1-1; 7 nucleotides match TRBD1. Germline V lookup: CDR1 LNHDA, CDR2 SQIVND (reference sequence). The CDR3 covers 13 residues. V lost 8 bases to trimming and J lost 5 bases; unmatched junction nucleotides: 8. Here the CDR3 reads CASEGALGTEAFF. The CDR3 DNA sequence: TGTGCCAGTGAGGGGGCGCTGGGGACTGAAGCTTTCTTT.

This clone was counted only a few times. The chain couples TRBV29-1 to TRBJ2-7; the match to TRBD2 covers 7 bases. Per germline, CDR1 SQVTM and CDR2 ANQGSEA. V gave up 4 bases and J gave up 0 bases; unmatched junction bases: 9. The CDR3 runs 15 residues. CDR3 protein: CSVGQVGGSSYEQYF. CDR3 nucleotides: TGCAGCGTTGGGCAGGTGGGAGGGAGCTCCTACGAGCAGTACTTC.

J is TRBJ1-2 and V is TRBV6-5; 7 nucleotides match TRBD1. Germline trimming cut 2 bases from V and 5 bases from J; bases unmatched to any gene: 8. The CDR3 is 15 residues long. Germline-derived CDR1 and CDR2 are MNHEY and SVGAGI. In DNA form, the CDR3 reads TGTGCCAGCAGTTACACCAAAACAGGGGCGTATGGCTACACCTTC. It yields the protein CASSYTKTGAYGYTF.

The rearrangement uses TRBV3-1 (or the pseudogene TRBV3-2) and TRBJ2-3; 8 nucleotides align to TRBD2. CDR1 is LGHDT, CDR2 YNNKEL, per germline (reference sequence). Unmatched junction bases numbered 6, after V lost 5 bases and J lost 2 bases. This CDR3 is 15 amino acids long. CDR3 sequence reads: CASSASGLATDTQYF. In DNA form, the CDR3 reads TGTGCCAGCAGCGCATCCGGACTAGCCACAGATACGCAGTATTTT.

The CDR3 loop reads CASSGELAGRYNEQFF. In nucleotides, the CDR3 is TGTGCCAGCAGCGGAGAACTAGCGGGACGGTACAATGAGCAGTTCTTC. The V gene is TRBV5-6, the J gene TRBJ2-1, with TRBD2 matching 10 bases. J lost 4 bases, V lost 4 bases, and 8 bases had no gene match. CDR3 length equals 16 residues. CDR1 is SGHDT and CDR2 is YYEEEE in the germline V gene. The variable domain in full, completed from reference TRBV5-6 and TRBJ2-1, reads DAGVTQSPTHLIKTRGQQVTLRCSPKSGHDTVSWYQQALGQGPQFIFQYYEEEERQRGNFPDRFSGHQFPNYSSELNVNALLLGDSALYLCASSGELAGRYNEQFFGPGTRLTVL.

This clone was detected only once. This sequence joins TRBV12-3 or TRBV12-4 and TRBJ1-6; D gene uncertain. Trimming took off 3 bases at V and 8 bases at J, with 8 bases between the two ends. There are 13 residues in the CDR3. This CDR3 is CASSFEGDSPLHF. The CDR3 DNA reads TGTGCCAGCAGTTTCGAGGGCGATTCACCCCTCCACTTT.

The rearrangement links TRBV24-1 to TRBJ2-1; 10 bases match TRBD1. With V trimmed by 1 base and J by 9 bases, 14 bases remained unmatched. The germline V gene has CDR1 KGHDR and CDR2 SFDVKD. CDR3 length equals 18 residues. The CDR3 nucleotides read TGTGCCACCAGTGATTTTAGCCCGGGACAGGGGCCGAAGGGTGAGCAGTTCTTC. It is translated as CATSDFSPGQGPKGEQFF.

The V call is TRBV7-2, the J call TRBJ2-7, with D hard to call. CDR1 SGHTA and CDR2 FQGNSA come from the germline V gene. V gave up 4 bases and J gave up 2 bases, with 12 bases separating them. CDR3 length equals 14 residues. CDR3 coding DNA: TGTGCCAGCAGCTCCCGCGAGTCCCCCTACGAGCAGTACTTC. It yields the protein CASSSRESPYEQYF.

This chain connects TRBV9 to TRBJ2-5; D unclear. V was cut by 0 bases and J by 3 bases, with 9 bases left in between. The CDR3 has 14 amino acids. The germline CDR1 and CDR2 sequences are SGDLS and YYNGEE. The CDR3 DNA reads as TGTGCCAGCAGCGTAGGGGCCGTGGAAGAGACCCAGTACTTC. Amino acid sequence: CASSVGAVEETQYF. Full variable domain (missing parts from reference TRBV9 and TRBJ2-5): DSGVTQTPKHLITATGQRVTLRCSPRSGDLSVYWYQQSLDQGLQFLIQYYNGEERAKGNILERFSAQQFPDLHSELNLSSLELGDSALYFCASSVGAVEETQYFGPGTRLLVL.

The chain is built from TRBV6-1 and TRBJ2-7; D is ambiguous. The V gene lost 3 bases and the J gene lost 3 bases, with 6 bases spanning the gap. The CDR3 covers 12 residues. CDR1 and CDR2 (germline): MNHNS, SASEGT. The DNA of the CDR3 is TGTGCCAGCAGTGAGGGCTTCTACGAGCAGTACTTC. This encodes CASSEGFYEQYF.

The chain carries TRBV18 and TRBJ1-2, with 11 bases lining up with TRBD1. V lost 2 bases and J lost 4; bases outside the gene matches: 9. Germline V gene sequence: CDR1 KGHSH, CDR2 LQKENI. This CDR3 spans 17 amino acids. The CDR3 DNA follows: TGTGCCAGCTCACCAGCTGGGACAGGGGGTAGAGTCTATGGCTACACCTTC. Residues: CASSPAGTGGRVYGYTF.